The next 30 T cell receptor beta chains were all read from a single sample in a study of T cell responses to AZD1222 COVID-19 vaccine. Libraries were prepared by immunoSEQ multiplex PCR; TCRdb keeps only in-frame clonotypes and omits some of them. Of some 150,000 clones in the sample, approximately 90% are singletons; the top ten hold about 3.2%. The sample here was peripheral blood, taken 28 days after the second AZD1222 dose. All receptors derive from an adult who received the AZD1222 COVID-19 vaccine.

The gene calls are TRBV9 and TRBJ1-2, with 9 bases aligning to TRBD1. The V segment lost 4 bases and the J segment 4 bases; nucleotides outside the gene matches: 8. The V gene's germline CDR1 is SGDLS and CDR2 YYNGEE. The CDR3 is made up of 15 amino acids. The CDR3 DNA sequence: TGTGCCAGCAGCCGGGACAGGGCTATACCCTATGGCTACACCTTC. Translation gives CASSRDRAIPYGYTF.

The CDR3 DNA sequence: TGTGCCAGCAGCGTGGGGTCCTACAATGAGCAGTTCTTC. Translation: CASSVGSYNEQFF. V and J are TRBV5-5 and TRBJ2-1; D call uncertain. V was cut by 4 bases and J by 1 base, with 6 bases left in between. This CDR3 is 13 amino acids long. CDR1 is SGHKS and CDR2 is YYEKEE in the germline V gene (reference sequence).

The rearrangement joins TRBV5-1 to TRBJ1-2; D remains unclear. This CDR3 is 12 amino acids long. V shed 5 bases and J shed 7 bases, with 12 bases lying between them. Per the germline V gene, CDR1 is SGHRS and CDR2 is YFSETQ. The CDR3 coding sequence is TGCGCCAGCAGTCCAAACAGAGGTGGCTACACCTTC. Translating it yields CASSPNRGGYTF.

V gene TRBV11-2 combines with J gene TRBJ2-7, with D possibly called TRBD1 or TRBD2 (6 bases each). Germline CDR1 and CDR2: SGHAT and FQNNGV. Between the trimmed V and J ends, which lost 1 base and 2 bases, there was a span of 9 bases. The CDR3 loop spans 14 amino acids. CDR3 amino acids: CASSLVGGTYEQYF. The CDR3 nucleotides read TGTGCCAGCAGCTTAGTGGGGGGCACCTACGAGCAGTACTTC. Looking up the rest from reference TRBV11-2 and TRBJ2-7 gives the full variable domain: EAGVAQSPRYKIIEKRQSVAFWCNPISGHATLYWYQQILGQGPKLLIQFQNNGVVDDSQLPKDRFSAERLKGVDSTLKIQPAKLEDSAVYLCASSLVGGTYEQYFGPGTRLTVT.

This clone was observed a single time. The genes are TRBV6-5 and TRBJ1-2; the match to TRBD1 covers 10 bases. Looked up from germline, CDR1 is MNHEY and CDR2 is SVGAGI. J gave up 2 bases and V 5 bases, and 5 bases lay outside the gene matches. The CDR3 consists of 15 residues. CDR3 DNA: TGTGCCAGCAGTCCTTCGGGACAGGGGAACTATGGCTACACCTTC. It codes for CASSPSGQGNYGYTF.

This chain connects TRBV29-1 to TRBJ1-2, with TRBD1 matching 7 bases. CDR1 and CDR2 from the germline V gene are SQVTM and ANQGSEA. Unmatched junction bases numbered 6, after V lost 5 bases and J lost 6 bases. This CDR3 spans 12 amino acids. The CDR3 spells CSVSGTDDGYTF. The CDR3 DNA reads TGCAGCGTTTCCGGGACAGATGATGGCTACACCTTC.

The rearrangement joins TRBV6-5 to TRBJ2-1; D is unresolved. CDR3 length: 14 amino acids. The V end lost 6 bases, the J end lost 4 bases, and 13 bases lay between the germline ends. CDR1 is MNHEY, CDR2 SVGAGI, per germline. The CDR3 reads CASSRHGQYNEQFF. CDR3 nucleotides: TGTGCCAGCAGCCGACACGGGCAGTACAATGAGCAGTTCTTC.

The rearrangement uses TRBV4-2 and TRBJ2-1; 13 nucleotides agree with TRBD2. CDR3 length: 19 residues. The germline V gene has CDR1 LGHNA and CDR2 YNFKEQ. J was trimmed by 7 bases and V by 4 bases; bases with no gene match: 16. The CDR3 spells CASSRAPGLAGPTGNEQFF. CDR3 sequence (DNA): TGTGCCAGCAGCCGCGCACCGGGACTAGCGGGACCTACTGGGAATGAGCAGTTCTTC.

This chain connects TRBV9 to TRBJ2-3, with D possibly being TRBD2 (6 bases). CDR1 SGDLS and CDR2 YYNGEE come from the germline V gene. CDR3 size: 15 residues. Trimming cost V 2 bases and J 6 bases, with 16 bases left between them. CDR3 sequence: CASSVRSGLADTQYF. The CDR3 nucleotides are TGTGCCAGCAGCGTCCGTTCCGGGCTAGCGGATACGCAGTATTTT.

The rearrangement uses TRBV12-5 and TRBJ2-1, with 12 bases fitting TRBD1. This CDR3 spans 16 amino acids. V gave up 1 base and J gave up 8 bases; unmatched junction bases: 6. Germline CDR1 LGHNT, CDR2 FRNRAP. The CDR3 sequence: CASGLAPGTGGYEQFF. The DNA of the CDR3 is TGTGCTAGTGGTTTGGCCCCCGGGACAGGGGGCTATGAGCAGTTCTTC.

The chain couples TRBV5-1 to TRBJ1-6, with unresolved D. V was pared by 1 base and J by 11 bases, with 19 bases between. The CDR3 covers 16 residues. Germline values: CDR1 SGHRS, CDR2 YFSETQ. The CDR3 protein is CASSLSTGSVEAPLHF. The DNA for the CDR3 is TGCGCCAGCAGCTTGTCGACCGGGTCGGTAGAGGCACCCCTCCACTTT.

The chain has TRBV2 and TRBJ2-2, with 8 bases that match TRBD1. V lost 5 bases and J lost 3; bases outside the gene matches: 5. Germline V CDR1 and CDR2: SNHLY, FYNNEI. This CDR3 contains 15 residues. The CDR3 is CASSHTGGYTGELFF. The CDR3 coding sequence is TGTGCCAGCAGTCATACAGGGGGGTACACCGGGGAGCTGTTTTTT.

V usage is TRBV7-2 and J usage is TRBJ1-3, with unresolved D. V was clipped by 5 bases and J by 1 base, with 12 bases between them. The CDR3 has 15 residues. Germline V lookup: CDR1 SGHTA, CDR2 FQGNSA. CDR3 in DNA: TGTGCCAGCAGCACTCATGGGCAATCTGGAAACACCATATATTTT. This sequence encodes CASSTHGQSGNTIYF.

The chain is built from TRBV3-1 (or the pseudogene TRBV3-2) and TRBJ2-7, with D tentatively TRBD1 (6 bases). Germline values: CDR1 LGHDT, CDR2 YNNKEL (reference sequence). The ends were cut back, 0 bases at V and 4 bases at J, with 13 bases in the middle. This CDR3 region has 15 residues. CDR3: CASSQDSRGIYEQYF. CDR3 DNA sequence: TGTGCCAGCAGCCAAGATTCCAGGGGCATATACGAGCAGTACTTC.

The chain carries TRBV7-9 and TRBJ1-5, with a possible D match to TRBD1 (5 bases). Between the trimmed V and J ends, which lost 5 bases and 4 bases, there was a span of 12 bases. Germline-derived CDR1 and CDR2 are SEHNR and FQNEAQ (reference sequence). The CDR3 totals 14 residues. CDR3 bases: TGTGCCAGCAGCCTATCGGGGGAAAATCAGCCCCAGCATTTT. Protein sequence: CASSLSGENQPQHF.

The J gene is TRBJ1-2, the V gene TRBV10-3, with 8 bases lining up with TRBD1. J lost 5 bases, V lost 8 bases, and 10 bases had no gene match. The length of the CDR3 is 14 residues. Germline V lookup: CDR1 ENHRY, CDR2 SYGVKD. The CDR3 DNA reads as TGTGCCATCGGTTTGGACAGGGTGATGTATGGCTACACCTTC. Translated, it gives CAIGLDRVMYGYTF.

This clone showed up just a few times. The chain couples TRBV6-5 to TRBJ1-5; TRBD1 matches 8 bases. The length of the CDR3 is 15 residues. Germline values: CDR1 MNHEY, CDR2 SVGAGI. Losses at the gene ends were 6 bases for V and 2 bases for J; bases not matched to a gene: 6. The CDR3 reads CASRADRGGNQPQHF. The CDR3 coding sequence is TGTGCCAGCAGGGCCGACAGGGGAGGCAATCAGCCCCAGCATTTT.

The J gene is TRBJ2-7, the V gene TRBV15; D tentatively fits TRBD1 or TRBD2 (5 bases each). The CDR3 is 13 amino acids. The germline V and J ends were trimmed by 8 bases and 6 bases, with 17 bases remaining between them. CDR1 is LNHNV and CDR2 is YYDKDF in the germline V gene (reference sequence). CDR3 nucleotides: TGTGCCACCTCATGGGACCTACAAGGCGAGCAGTACTTC. Its protein product is CATSWDLQGEQYF.

The V and J genes are TRBV5-4 and TRBJ1-1; D is unresolved. Trimming removed 4 bases at V and 1 base at J, with 20 bases between. The germline V gene encodes CDR1 SGHNT and CDR2 YYREEE (reference sequence). The CDR3 totals 17 residues. CDR3 residues: CASSPVGRRSQNTEAFF. The CDR3 DNA is TGTGCCAGCAGCCCGGTTGGACGGAGGAGCCAGAACACTGAAGCTTTCTTT.

This chain links TRBV6-1 with TRBJ2-1, with a possible D match to TRBD2 (6 bases). Between the trimmed V and J ends, which lost 1 base and 4 bases, there was a span of 11 bases. Germline lookup yields CDR1 MNHNS and CDR2 SASEGT. The CDR3 consists of 15 residues. The CDR3 coding sequence is TGTGCCAGCAGTGAAGAAAATAGCGGATACAATGAGCAGTTCTTC. Protein: CASSEENSGYNEQFF.

The chain links TRBV7-9 to TRBJ1-4, with 7 bases fitting TRBD1. This CDR3 is built from 15 residues. The germline V gene has CDR1 SEHNR and CDR2 FQNEAQ (reference sequence). The trim removed 4 bases at V and 0 bases at J, leaving 2 bases unmatched. The CDR3 reads CASSSDRPTNEKLFF. The CDR3 DNA follows: TGTGCCAGCAGCTCGGACAGGCCAACTAATGAAAAACTGTTTTTT.

This chain uses TRBV5-6 with TRBJ1-6, with D unresolved. V was cut by 0 bases and J by 8 bases, with 3 bases left in between. Looked up from germline, CDR1 is SGHDT and CDR2 is YYEEEE. The CDR3 length is 12 residues. CDR3 protein: CASSLADSPLHF. CDR3 coding DNA: TGTGCCAGCAGCTTGGCCGATTCACCCCTCCACTTT. The variable domain in full, completed from reference TRBV5-6 and TRBJ1-6, reads DAGVTQSPTHLIKTRGQQVTLRCSPKSGHDTVSWYQQALGQGPQFIFQYYEEEERQRGNFPDRFSGHQFPNYSSELNVNALLLGDSALYLCASSLADSPLHFGNGTRLTVT.

This rearrangement joins TRBV29-1 to TRBJ2-3, with D perhaps matching TRBD2 (5 bases). CDR1 and CDR2 (germline): SQVTM, ANQGSEA. Trimming shortened V by 0 bases and J by 2 bases, and 12 bases separated the two germline ends. CDR3 size: 15 residues. The CDR3 here is CSVEDWRAPTDTQYF. The CDR3 DNA reads as TGCAGCGTTGAAGACTGGCGGGCCCCCACAGATACGCAGTATTTT.

This chain joins TRBV6-5 and TRBJ1-2; 7 nucleotides agree with TRBD1. The CDR3 sequence is 13 residues long. The germline CDR1 and CDR2 sequences are MNHEY and SVGAGI. Losses at the gene ends were 2 bases for V and 8 bases for J; bases not matched to a gene: 5. Written as DNA, the CDR3 is TGTGCCAGCAGTTACGAGGGGGCCCGCGGCTACACCTTC. Translation gives CASSYEGARGYTF.

The rearrangement joins TRBV6-5 to TRBJ2-2; D perhaps matches TRBD1 (5 bases). The CDR3 sequence is 16 residues long. V was cut by 3 bases and J by 3 bases, with 14 bases left in between. The germline V gene encodes CDR1 MNHEY and CDR2 SVGAGI. The CDR3 sequence: CASSYGGQGYTGELFF. CDR3 in DNA: TGTGCCAGCAGTTATGGTGGGCAGGGATACACCGGGGAGCTGTTTTTT.

This chain connects TRBV11-2 to TRBJ2-5, with D possibly being TRBD2 (5 bases). Germline assignment: CDR1 SGHAT and CDR2 FQNNGV. The V gene lost 4 bases and the J gene lost 0 bases, with 12 bases spanning the gap. The CDR3 extends over 15 amino acids. CDR3 DNA sequence: TGTGCCAGCAGCTCCTCCTCGGGGTACCAAGAGACCCAGTACTTC. The encoded protein is CASSSSSGYQETQYF.

Notes on this clone: The same CDR3 arises from other DNA sequences in this sample as well. The chain links TRBV27 to TRBJ1-2; D might be TRBD1 (6 bases). The germline gives CDR1 MNHEY, CDR2 SMNVEV (reference sequence). The CDR3 has 13 amino acids. Trimming took 5 bases from V and 1 from J, leaving 8 bases between them. As DNA, the CDR3 is TGTGCCAGCAGTCTCAGGGGTAACTATGGCTACACCTTC. Encoded protein: CASSLRGNYGYTF.

The chain combines TRBV4-1 with TRBJ2-1; TRBD1 agrees at 8 bases. The CDR3 spans 14 residues. Germline V gene data show CDR1 as MGHRA and CDR2 as YSYEKL. V lost 2 bases to trimming and J lost 8 bases; unmatched junction nucleotides: 5. The CDR3 nucleotides are TGCGCCAGCAGCCAACTGACAGGGGCGGATGAGCAGTTCTTC. Translated, it gives CASSQLTGADEQFF.

This sequence joins TRBV24-1 and TRBJ1-2; 7 positions match TRBD1. The V gene's germline CDR1 is KGHDR and CDR2 SFDVKD. The CDR3 spans 14 residues. V shed 5 bases and J 3 bases; nucleotides not matched to a gene: 5. Written as DNA, the CDR3 is TGTGCCACCAGTGCCCCGGGACAGCACTATGGCTACACCTTC. This sequence encodes CATSAPGQHYGYTF.

This rearrangement joins TRBV15 to TRBJ1-1, with 8 bases aligning to TRBD1. The CDR3 sequence is 19 residues long. V was pared by 1 base and J by 6 bases, with 19 bases of the junction left unmatched. Per germline, CDR1 LNHNV and CDR2 YYDKDF (reference sequence). In nucleotides, the CDR3 is TGTGCCACCAGCAGAGTGGGTTACCCAGGGGGCGAGACCGACTCTGAAGCTTTCTTT. This translates into CATSRVGYPGGETDSEAFF. Full variable domain (remainder filled in from reference TRBV15 and TRBJ1-1): DAMVIQNPRYQVTQFGKPVTLSCSQTLNHNVMYWYQQKSSQAPKLLFHYYDKDFNNEADTPDNFQSRRPNTSFCFLDIRSPGLGDTAMYLCATSRVGYPGGETDSEAFFGQGTRLTVV.